Detailed here is one TCR beta chain. What it binds is unknown. The sample originates from a study of naive and memory T cell subsets. An equimolar mix of two oligonucleotides served as the beta constant-region primer for TRBC1 and TRBC2. TCRdb processed the UMI-ligation and nested PCR reads anew with MiXCR; each CDR3 protein has one entry. The sample shows 120,000 to 150,000 distinct CDR3 sequences, over 15% of them seen only once. Study results and caveats: Naive repertoires, especially CD8, held a few larger clonotypes, possibly memory cells re-expressing CD45RA. In naive cells, over 95% of TCR sequences were seen only once.

The CDR3 length is 12 residues. Trimming stripped 5 bases from V and 6 bases from J, with 8 bases between. Germline values: CDR1 MGHRA, CDR2 YSYEKL. Material for sequencing was naive CD4+ T cells from blood. The rearrangement joins TRBV4-1 to TRBJ2-1, with D unclear. The clonotype originates from a human donor in good health. CDR3 amino acids: CASSSFSNEQFF. CDR3 sequence (DNA): TGCGCCAGCAGCTCTTTCTCCAATGAGCAGTTCTTC.